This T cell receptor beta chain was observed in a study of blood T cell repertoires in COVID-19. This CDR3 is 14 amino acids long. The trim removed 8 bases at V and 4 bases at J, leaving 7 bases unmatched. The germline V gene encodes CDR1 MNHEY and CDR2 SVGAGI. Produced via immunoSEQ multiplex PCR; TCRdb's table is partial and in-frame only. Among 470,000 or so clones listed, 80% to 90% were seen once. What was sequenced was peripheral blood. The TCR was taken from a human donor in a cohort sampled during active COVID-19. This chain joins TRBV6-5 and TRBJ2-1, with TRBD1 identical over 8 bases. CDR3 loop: CASGGTGIYNEQFF. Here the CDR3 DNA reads TGTGCCAGCGGGGGGACAGGCATTTACAATGAGCAGTTCTTC.